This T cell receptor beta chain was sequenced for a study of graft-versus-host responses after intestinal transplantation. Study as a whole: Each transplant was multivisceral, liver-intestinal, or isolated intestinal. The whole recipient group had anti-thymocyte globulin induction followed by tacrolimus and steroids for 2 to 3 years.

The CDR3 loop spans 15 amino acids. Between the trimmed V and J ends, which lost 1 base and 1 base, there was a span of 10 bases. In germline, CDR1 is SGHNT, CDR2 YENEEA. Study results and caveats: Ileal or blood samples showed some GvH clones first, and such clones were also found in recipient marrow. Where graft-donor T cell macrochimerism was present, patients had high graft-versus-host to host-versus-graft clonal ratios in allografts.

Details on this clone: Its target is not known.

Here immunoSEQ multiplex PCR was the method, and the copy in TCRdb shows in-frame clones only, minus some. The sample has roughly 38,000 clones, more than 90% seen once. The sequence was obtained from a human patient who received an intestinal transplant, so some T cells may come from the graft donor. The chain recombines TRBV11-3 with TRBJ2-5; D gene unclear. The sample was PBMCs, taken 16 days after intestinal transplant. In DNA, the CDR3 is TGTGCCAGCAGCTTAGCCTACTCCTCCCAAGAGACCCAGTACTTC. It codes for CASSLAYSSQETQYF.